Presented here are 5 T cell receptor beta chains from one specimen sequenced in a study of identical twins. One entry per CDR3 protein, called by TCRdb with MiXCR from the 5' RACE reads. The sample comprises over 550,000 distinct CDR3 sequences, roughly 6.6% of which are singletons, and less than 2% rests with the top ten. These data were also reused for a study on yellow fever vaccine responses in identical twins.

The sequencing sample was made of PBMCs. Source of these receptors: a young woman in good health.

This clonotype was picked up many times. J is TRBJ2-5 and V is TRBV28; weak D call: TRBD1 (5 bases). CDR1 and CDR2 (germline): MDHEN, SYDVKM. The V end lost 6 bases, the J end lost 7 bases, and 18 bases lay between the germline ends. The CDR3 spans 14 residues. The CDR3 nucleotides are TGTGCCAGCAGCAGTCCTCAGGGTACACGGACCCAGTACTTC. This encodes CASSSPQGTRTQYF. Together with reference TRBV28 and TRBJ2-5, the CDR3 gives the full variable domain: DVKVTQSSRYLVKRTGEKVFLECVQDMDHENMFWYRQDPGLGLRLIYFSYDVKMKEKGDIPEGYSVSREKKERFSLILESASTNQTSMYLCASSSPQGTRTQYFGPGTRLLVL.

This clonotype was counted at least ten times. This CDR3 is CATSDPGQGGTGELFF. DNA for the CDR3: TGTGCCACCAGTGACCCGGGACAGGGAGGTACCGGGGAGCTGTTTTTT. The rearrangement joins TRBV24-1 to TRBJ2-2; TRBD1 agrees at 9 bases. V shed 4 bases and J 5 bases; nucleotides not matched to a gene: 7. This CDR3 contains 16 residues. Germline loops: CDR1 KGHDR, CDR2 SFDVKD.

The chain recombines TRBV15 with TRBJ2-1; TRBD2 agrees at 9 bases. The germline V gene has CDR1 LNHNV and CDR2 YYDKDF (reference sequence). V lost 9 bases to trimming and J lost 3 bases; unmatched junction nucleotides: 9. This CDR3 spans 15 amino acids. The CDR3 loop is CATAELAGDYNEQFF. In DNA form, the CDR3 reads TGTGCCACGGCTGAACTAGCGGGTGACTACAATGAGCAGTTCTTC.

This clonotype was counted between two and nine times. The chain combines TRBV11-2 with TRBJ1-4, with D hard to call. CDR1 is SGHAT, CDR2 FQNNGV, per germline. The CDR3 covers 14 residues. The V gene lost 5 bases and the J gene lost 5 bases, with 12 bases spanning the gap. CDR3 sequence: CASSLRLSNEKLFF. CDR3 nucleotides: TGTGCCAGCAGCCTCAGGCTCTCAAATGAAAAACTGTTTTTT.

This clonotype was counted a few times. The J gene is TRBJ2-2, the V gene TRBV6-1; D is unclear. Germline V lookup: CDR1 MNHNS, CDR2 SASEGT. V lost 10 bases and J lost 6, with 21 bases in between. The CDR3 loop spans 15 amino acids. The CDR3 sequence is CATRWEPEVPGELFF. The CDR3, as DNA: TGTGCCACCAGGTGGGAACCAGAAGTCCCCGGGGAGCTGTTTTTT.